This record concerns one T cell receptor beta chain sequence. What it binds is unknown. The sample comes from a study of T cell responses to AZD1222 COVID-19 vaccine. General study points: The study found vaccine-associated CD4 TCRs spanning spike, dominant at 160-218 and 743-854. Among the donors, most were white British and more were female, and clonal diversity was possibly underestimated.

This CDR3 contains 15 residues. Germline values: CDR1 MNHEY, CDR2 SVGAGI. The V end lost 2 bases, the J end lost 4 bases, and 9 bases lay between the germline ends. Repertoires were generated with immunoSEQ multiplex PCR, while TCRdb's copy carries only in-frame clones and drops some. The data show some 170,000 clones, about 89% seen once. This chain uses TRBV6-5 with TRBJ2-6; tentative D call: TRBD2 (6 bases). The clonotype originates from an adult in good health. The input for sequencing was peripheral blood, taken on day 0 of AZD1222 vaccination. CDR3 sequence (DNA): TGTGCCAGCAGTTACGCGGGAATAGGGGCCAACGTCCTGACTTTC. Encoded protein: CASSYAGIGANVLTF.